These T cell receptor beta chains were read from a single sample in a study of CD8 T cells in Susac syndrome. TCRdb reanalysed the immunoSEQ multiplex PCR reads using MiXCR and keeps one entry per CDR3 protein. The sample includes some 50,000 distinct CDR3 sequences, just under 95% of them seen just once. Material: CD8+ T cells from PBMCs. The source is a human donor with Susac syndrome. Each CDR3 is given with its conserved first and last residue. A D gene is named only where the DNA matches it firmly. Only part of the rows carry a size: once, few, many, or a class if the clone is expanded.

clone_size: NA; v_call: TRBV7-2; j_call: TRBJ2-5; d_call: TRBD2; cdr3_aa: CASSGTSGAQETQYF; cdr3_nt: TGTGCCAGCAGCGGGACTAGCGGGGCCCAAGAGACCCAGTACTTC
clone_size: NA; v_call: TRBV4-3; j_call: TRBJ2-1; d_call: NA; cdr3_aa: CASSQAAGLGGEQFF; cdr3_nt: TGCGCCAGCAGCCAAGCAGCCGGACTAGGGGGTGAGCAGTTCTTC
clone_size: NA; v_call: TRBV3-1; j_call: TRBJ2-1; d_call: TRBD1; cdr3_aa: CASSHGQEDNEQFF; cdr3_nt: TGTGCCAGCAGCCATGGACAGGAAGACAATGAGCAGTTCTTC
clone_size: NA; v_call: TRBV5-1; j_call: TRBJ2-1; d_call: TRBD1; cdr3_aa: CASSTLTGNEQFF; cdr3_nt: TGCGCCAGCAGCACCCTGACAGGGAATGAGCAGTTCTTC
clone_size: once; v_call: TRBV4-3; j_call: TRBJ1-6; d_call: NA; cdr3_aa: CASSQEPEGGYNSPLHF; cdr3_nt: TGCGCCAGCAGCCAAGAGCCCGAGGGAGGGTATAATTCACCCCTCCACTTT
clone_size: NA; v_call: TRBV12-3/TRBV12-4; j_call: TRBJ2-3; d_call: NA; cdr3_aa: CASSSGPRTDTQYF; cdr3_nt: TGTGCCAGCAGTTCGGGTCCCCGCACAGATACGCAGTATTTT
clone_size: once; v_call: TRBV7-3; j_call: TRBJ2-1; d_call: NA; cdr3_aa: CASSLVGLDEQFF; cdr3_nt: TGTGCCAGCAGCTTAGTAGGATTGGATGAGCAGTTCTTC
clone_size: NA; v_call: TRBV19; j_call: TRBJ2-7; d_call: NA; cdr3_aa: CASSTGLPPKEQYF; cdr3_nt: TGTGCCAGTAGTACGGGACTCCCTCCTAAAGAGCAGTACTTC
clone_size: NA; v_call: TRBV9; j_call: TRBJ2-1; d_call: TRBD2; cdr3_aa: CASSRLLAGGPNSYNEQFF; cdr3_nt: TGTGCCAGCAGCCGTCTACTAGCGGGGGGACCTAACTCCTACAATGAGCAGTTCTTC
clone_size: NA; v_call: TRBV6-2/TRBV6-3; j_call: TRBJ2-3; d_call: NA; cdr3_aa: CASSYLSEWRTDTQYF; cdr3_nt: TGTGCCAGCAGTTACCTCAGCGAATGGCGCACAGATACGCAGTATTTT
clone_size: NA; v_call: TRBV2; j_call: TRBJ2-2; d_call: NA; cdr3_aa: CASSRTVFEELFF; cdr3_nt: TGTGCCAGCAGCAGGACGGTTTTCGAGGAGCTGTTTTTT
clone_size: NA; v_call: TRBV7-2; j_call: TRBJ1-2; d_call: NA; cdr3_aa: CASSLNSDFRYGYTF; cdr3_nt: TGTGCCAGCAGCTTAAATTCGGACTTTCGCTATGGCTACACCTTC
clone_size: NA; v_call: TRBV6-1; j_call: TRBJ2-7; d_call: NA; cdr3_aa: CASSGYQTYYEQYF; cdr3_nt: TGTGCCAGCAGTGGATACCAGACTTACTACGAGCAGTACTTC
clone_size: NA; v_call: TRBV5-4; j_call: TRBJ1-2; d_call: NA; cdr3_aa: CASSLRTGQYGYTF; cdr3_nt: TGTGCCAGCAGCTTGCGGACTGGACAGTATGGCTACACCTTC
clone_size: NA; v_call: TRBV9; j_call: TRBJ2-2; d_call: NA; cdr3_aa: CASSVATGSGELFF; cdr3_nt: TGTGCCAGCAGCGTAGCTACAGGGAGCGGGGAGCTGTTTTTT
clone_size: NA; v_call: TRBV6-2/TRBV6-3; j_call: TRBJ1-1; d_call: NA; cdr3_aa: CASSYLGSNTEAFF; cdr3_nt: TGTGCCAGCAGTTATCTGGGTTCCAACACTGAAGCTTTCTTT
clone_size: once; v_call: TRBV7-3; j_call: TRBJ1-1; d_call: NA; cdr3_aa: CASSLGGRQGSGTEAFF; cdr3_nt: TGTGCCAGCAGCTTAGGGGGGCGTCAGGGGTCGGGGACTGAAGCTTTCTTT
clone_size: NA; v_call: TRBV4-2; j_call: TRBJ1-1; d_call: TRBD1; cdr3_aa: CASSQATGGNTEAFF; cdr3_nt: TGTGCCAGCAGCCAAGCAACAGGGGGGAACACTGAAGCTTTCTTT
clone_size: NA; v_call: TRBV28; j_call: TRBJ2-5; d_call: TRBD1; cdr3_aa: CASSSRQGVQETQYF; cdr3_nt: TGTGCCAGCAGTTCCAGACAGGGGGTTCAAGAGACCCAGTACTTC
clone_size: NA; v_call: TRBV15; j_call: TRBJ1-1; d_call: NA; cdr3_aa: CASAVDRPTEAFF; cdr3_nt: TGTGCCTCAGCCGTCGACCGGCCCACTGAAGCTTTCTTT
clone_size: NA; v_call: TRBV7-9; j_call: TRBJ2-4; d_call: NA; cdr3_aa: CASSLDSPYGIF; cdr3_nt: TGTGCCAGCAGCTTGGATAGTCCCTATGGAATCTTC
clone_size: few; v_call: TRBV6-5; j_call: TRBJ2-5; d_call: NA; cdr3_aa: CASSYDRLGLQETQYF; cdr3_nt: TGTGCCAGCAGTTACGATCGCCTGGGGTTACAAGAGACCCAGTACTTC
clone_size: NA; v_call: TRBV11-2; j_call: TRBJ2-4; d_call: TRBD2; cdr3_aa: CASSHIRASGGLKNIQYF; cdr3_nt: TGTGCCAGCAGCCATATTAGGGCTAGCGGGGGGCTGAAAAACATTCAGTACTTC
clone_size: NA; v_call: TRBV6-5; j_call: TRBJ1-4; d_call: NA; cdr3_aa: CASSWGQGEEEKLFF; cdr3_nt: TGTGCCAGCAGTTGGGGGCAGGGAGAGGAAGAAAAACTGTTTTTT
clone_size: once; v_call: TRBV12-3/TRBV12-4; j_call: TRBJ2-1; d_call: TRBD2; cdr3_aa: CASSRASGGPYNEQFF; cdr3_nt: TGTGCCAGCAGCCGGGCCTCGGGGGGGCCCTACAATGAGCAGTTCTTC
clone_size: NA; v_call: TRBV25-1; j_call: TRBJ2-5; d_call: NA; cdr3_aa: CASSERGGMETQYF; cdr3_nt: TGTGCCAGCAGTGAACGTGGAGGTATGGAGACCCAGTACTTC
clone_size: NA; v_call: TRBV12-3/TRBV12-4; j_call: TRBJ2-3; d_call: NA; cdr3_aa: CASSSREMEDTQYF; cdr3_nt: TGTGCCAGCAGTTCGCGCGAGATGGAGGATACGCAGTATTTT
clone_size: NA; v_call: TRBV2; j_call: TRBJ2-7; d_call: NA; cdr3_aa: CASEVVSGTHPMEQYF; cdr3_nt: TGTGCCAGCGAGGTCGTTTCCGGGACCCATCCTATGGAGCAGTACTTC
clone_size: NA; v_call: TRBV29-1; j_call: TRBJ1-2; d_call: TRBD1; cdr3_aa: CSARMTGYYGYTF; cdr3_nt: TGCAGCGCACGCATGACAGGGTACTATGGCTACACCTTC
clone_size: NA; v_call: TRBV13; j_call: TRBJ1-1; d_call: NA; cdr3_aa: CASSLGTGRAEAFF; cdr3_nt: TGTGCCAGCAGCTTAGGGACAGGACGGGCTGAAGCTTTCTTT
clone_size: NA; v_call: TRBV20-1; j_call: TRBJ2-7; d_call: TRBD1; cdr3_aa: CSASGQGIYEQYF; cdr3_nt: TGCAGTGCTAGTGGACAGGGGATCTACGAGCAGTACTTC
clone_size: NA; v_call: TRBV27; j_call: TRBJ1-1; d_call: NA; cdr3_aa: CASCLTRTSGIAFF; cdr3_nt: TGTGCCAGTTGCTTGACCCGAACCTCCGGGATAGCTTTCTTT
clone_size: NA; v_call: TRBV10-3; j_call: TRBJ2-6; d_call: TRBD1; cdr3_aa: CAIGTDSGANVLTF; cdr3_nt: TGTGCCATCGGGACAGACTCTGGGGCCAACGTCCTGACTTTC
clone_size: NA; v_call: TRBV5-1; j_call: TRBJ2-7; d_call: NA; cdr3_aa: CASSPENYEQYF; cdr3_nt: TGCGCCAGCAGCCCCGAAAACTACGAGCAGTACTTC
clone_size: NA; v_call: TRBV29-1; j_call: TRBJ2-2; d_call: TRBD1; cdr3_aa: CSVLLGQGAGSGELFF; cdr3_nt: TGCAGCGTTCTCCTAGGACAGGGGGCTGGATCGGGGGAGCTGTTTTTT
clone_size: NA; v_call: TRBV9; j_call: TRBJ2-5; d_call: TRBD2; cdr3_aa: CASSVEGRGSTQYF; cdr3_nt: TGTGCCAGCAGCGTAGAGGGGAGGGGTTCGACCCAGTACTTC
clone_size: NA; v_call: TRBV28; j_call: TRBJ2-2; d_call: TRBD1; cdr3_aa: CASSFLDRENTGELFF; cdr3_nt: TGTGCCAGCAGTTTTCTCGACAGGGAAAACACCGGGGAGCTGTTTTTT
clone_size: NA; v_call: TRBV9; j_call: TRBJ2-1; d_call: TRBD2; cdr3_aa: CASSVSGGDEQFF; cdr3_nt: TGTGCCAGCAGCGTATCGGGAGGGGATGAGCAGTTCTTC
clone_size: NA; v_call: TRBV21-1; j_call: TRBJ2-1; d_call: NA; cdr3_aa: CASSKGTPPSYNEQFF; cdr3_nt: TGTGCCAGCAGCAAAGGAACGCCACCTTCCTACAATGAGCAGTTCTTC
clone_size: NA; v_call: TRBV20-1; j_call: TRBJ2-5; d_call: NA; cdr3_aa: CSATDGETQYF; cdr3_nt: TGCAGTGCCACGGACGGGGAGACCCAGTACTTC
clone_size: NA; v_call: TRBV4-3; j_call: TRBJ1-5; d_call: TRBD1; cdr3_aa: CASSQEWGQPDQPQHF; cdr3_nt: TGCGCCAGCAGCCAAGAATGGGGACAGCCTGATCAGCCCCAGCATTTT
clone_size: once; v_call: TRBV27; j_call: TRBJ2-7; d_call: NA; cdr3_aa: CASRTTGMMYYEQYF; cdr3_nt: TGTGCCAGCAGGACCACAGGGATGATGTACTACGAGCAGTACTTC